This record looks at one T cell receptor beta chain sequence and its context. Its antigen is as yet unknown. The source of the sample is a study of cytomegalovirus exposure and HLA in healthy donors. Study-wide findings and caveats: Common viral pathogens seemed to be connected with several of the most significant clusters, according to a later analysis.

Germline CDR1 GTSNPN, CDR2 SVGIG (reference sequence). This CDR3 region has 15 residues. Trimming at V came to 3 bases and at J to 1 base, leaving 7 bases not matched to a gene. The study ran its PCR with 60 Vbeta and 13 Jbeta primers. Libraries were prepared by immunoSEQ multiplex PCR; TCRdb keeps only in-frame clonotypes and omits some of them. The sample has around 97,000 clones, around a tenth seen once. This receptor was identified in a man aged 50 to 59 in good health and CMV-seropositive. The chain combines TRBV30 with TRBJ2-5, with TRBD2 identical over 8 bases. Sequencing was carried out using PBMCs. The CDR3: CAWRSGSGSQETQYF. The CDR3 bases are TGTGCCTGGAGGAGTGGAAGCGGGAGCCAAGAGACCCAGTACTTC.